Listed here is a single TCR beta chain. Authors' processing steps: The assay estimated nucleated cells by amplifying reference gene primers. Using immunoSEQ multiplex PCR, the repertoire was profiled, and TCRdb retains in-frame clones only, with some absent. The V and J calls and clone size were taken over from that table, and D and trimming were inferred from the DNA. The sample includes 130,000 to 150,000 clones, about 82% of them seen just once. This CDR3 spans 14 amino acids. Trimming removed 10 bases at V and 4 bases at J, with 19 bases between. CDR1 is SGHTA and CDR2 is FQGNSA in the germline V gene. These data are taken from a study of blood T cell repertoires in COVID-19.

This chain links TRBV7-2 with TRBJ1-2, with TRBD1 as a possible D gene (5 bases). Specimen: peripheral blood. The clonotype was recovered from a woman aged 35 to 49 with active or convalescent COVID-19. CDR3 nucleotides: TGTGCCACCAACCCGCCGGGCAGGGTCTATGGCTACACCTTC. Translation: CATNPPGRVYGYTF.